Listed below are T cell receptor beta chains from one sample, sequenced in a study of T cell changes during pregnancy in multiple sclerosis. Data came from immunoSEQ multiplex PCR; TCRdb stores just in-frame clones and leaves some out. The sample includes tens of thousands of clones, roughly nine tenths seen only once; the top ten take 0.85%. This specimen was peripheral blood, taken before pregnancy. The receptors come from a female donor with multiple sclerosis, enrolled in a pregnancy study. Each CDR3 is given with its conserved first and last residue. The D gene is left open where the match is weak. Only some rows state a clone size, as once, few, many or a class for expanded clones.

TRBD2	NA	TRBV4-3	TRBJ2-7	TGCGCCAGCAGCCAAGGACTAGCGGGGAACTACGAGCAGTACTTC	CASSQGLAGNYEQYF
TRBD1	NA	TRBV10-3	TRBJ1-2	TGTGCCATCAGACCGGGACAGGGAACCTATGGCTACACCTTC	CAIRPGQGTYGYTF
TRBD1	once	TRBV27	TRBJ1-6	TGTGCCAGCAGCATGGGACAGAGCTCCTATAATTCACCCCTCCACTTT	CASSMGQSSYNSPLHF
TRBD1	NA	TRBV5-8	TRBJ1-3	TGTGCCAGCAGCACCGCCCGATGGACAGGGTTCGGAAACACCATATATTTT	CASSTARWTGFGNTIYF
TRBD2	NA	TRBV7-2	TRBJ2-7	TGTGCCAGCAGCCGGGCGACTAGCGGCGTCCCCTACGAGCAGTACTTC	CASSRATSGVPYEQYF
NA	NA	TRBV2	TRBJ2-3	TGTGCCAGCAGTGAAAACGGGGGAGGAGATACGCAGTATTTT	CASSENGGGDTQYF
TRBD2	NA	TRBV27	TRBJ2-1	TGTGCCAGCAGTTTCCGGACTAGCTCCTACAATGAGCAGTTCTTC	CASSFRTSSYNEQFF
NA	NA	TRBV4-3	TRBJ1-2	TGCGCCAGCAGCCAAGTTGGGGGCGCTTTTGGCTACACCTTC	CASSQVGGAFGYTF
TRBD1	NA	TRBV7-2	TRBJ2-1	TGTGCCAGCAGCTCCGGGACAGGGGCCTACAATGAGCAGTTCTTC	CASSSGTGAYNEQFF
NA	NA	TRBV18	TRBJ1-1	TGTGCCAGCTCAGGACGGGGGGACACTGAAGCTTTCTTT	CASSGRGDTEAFF
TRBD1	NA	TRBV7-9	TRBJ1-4	TGTGCCACCCCCGGACAGGGGCCGCGGGCAACTAATGAAAAACTGTTTTTT	CATPGQGPRATNEKLFF
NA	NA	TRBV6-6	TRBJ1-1	TGTGCCAGCAGTTACTCTAGCCTACCTGAAGCTTTCTTT	CASSYSSLPEAFF
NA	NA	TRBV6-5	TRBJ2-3	TGTGCCAGCAGGGACAGTGCAGATACGCAGTATTTT	CASRDSADTQYF
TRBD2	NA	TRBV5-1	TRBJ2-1	TGCGCCAGCGGATTACTCCGGACTAGCGGGGGTGAGCAGTTCTTC	CASGLLRTSGGEQFF
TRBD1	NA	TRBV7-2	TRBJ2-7	TGTGCCAGCAGCTTAGCCCACAGGGGGCGCGTCTACGAGCAGTACTTC	CASSLAHRGRVYEQYF
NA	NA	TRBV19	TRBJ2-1	TGTGCCAGTAGGTTAGCCTATGAGCAGTTCTTC	CASRLAYEQFF
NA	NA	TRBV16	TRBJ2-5	TGTGCCAGCAGCCAAATCCGCGCGGGGAAGCAAGAGACCCAGTACTTC	CASSQIRAGKQETQYF
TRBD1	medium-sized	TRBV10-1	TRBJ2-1	TGCGCCAGCAGCATGACAGGGGGGATCGGTGAGCAGTTCTTC	CASSMTGGIGEQFF
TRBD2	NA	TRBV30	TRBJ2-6	TGTGCCTGGAGTCCGTTCCCCACCGGGGGGAGCTCTGGGGCCAACGTCCTGACTTTC	CAWSPFPTGGSSGANVLTF
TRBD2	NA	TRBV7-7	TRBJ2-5	TGTGCTAGCAGCTTGACGGGAGGTAGAGAGACCCAGTACTTC	CASSLTGGRETQYF
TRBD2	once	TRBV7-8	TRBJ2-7	TGTGCCAGCAGCTTAGGACTAGCGCGGATCCAGTCCTACGAGCAGTACTTC	CASSLGLARIQSYEQYF
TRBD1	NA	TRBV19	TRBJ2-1	TGTGCCAGTACCAGGGGGCCCCTTAATGAGCAGTTCTTC	CASTRGPLNEQFF
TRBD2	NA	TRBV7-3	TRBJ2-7	TGTGCCAGCAGCTGGATTAGCGGGGGGACGGTCAACGAGCAGTACTTC	CASSWISGGTVNEQYF
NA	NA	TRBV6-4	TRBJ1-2	TGTGCCAGCAGGGGGCCCGGTGGCTACACCTTC	CASRGPGGYTF
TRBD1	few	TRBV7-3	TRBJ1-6	TGTGCCAGCAGCTCCAGGGGGAAGTCTAATAATTCACCCCTCCACTTT	CASSSRGKSNNSPLHF
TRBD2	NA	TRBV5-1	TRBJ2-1	TGCGCCAGCAGCTTGGCCGGGGGGTGGAATGAGCAGTTCTTC	CASSLAGGWNEQFF
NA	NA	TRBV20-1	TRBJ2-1	TGCAGTGCCATTAGCGGCAATGAGCAGTTCTTC	CSAISGNEQFF
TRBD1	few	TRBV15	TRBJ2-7	TGTGCCACCAGCAGGGGGACAGGGGGCTTTCGGGAGCAGTACTTC	CATSRGTGGFREQYF
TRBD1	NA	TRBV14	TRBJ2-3	TGTGCCAGCAGCCAAGTAGGTGGACGGACAGGGGATATTAATACGCAGTATTTT	CASSQVGGRTGDINTQYF
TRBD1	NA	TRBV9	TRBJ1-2	TGTGCCAGCAGCGTAGGCAACAGGGGTTATGGCTACACCTTC	CASSVGNRGYGYTF
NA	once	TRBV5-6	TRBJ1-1	TGTGCCAGCAGCTTGGGCGGGAACACTGAAGCTTTCTTT	CASSLGGNTEAFF
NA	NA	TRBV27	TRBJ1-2	TGTGCCAGCAGTCCGAATGGGCGTCACTATGGCTACACCTTC	CASSPNGRHYGYTF
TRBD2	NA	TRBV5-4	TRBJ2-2	TGTGCCAGCAGCCTGGGGGCTGCTAGCGGGGGGCTTAACACCGGGGAGCTGTTTTTT	CASSLGAASGGLNTGELFF
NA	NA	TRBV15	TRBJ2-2	TGTGCCACCAGAAGTAGAGACACCGGGGAGCTGTTTTTT	CATRSRDTGELFF
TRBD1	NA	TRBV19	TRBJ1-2	TGTGCCAGTAGTAGGGACAGCTATGGCTACACCTTC	CASSRDSYGYTF